A selection of T cell receptor beta chains follows, all from one sample in a study of T cell responses to AZD1222 COVID-19 vaccine. Measured with immunoSEQ multiplex PCR; TCRdb has only the in-frame clones, and not every one. The sample records roughly 30,000 clones, approximately 88% being singletons. The sample consisted of peripheral blood, taken on day 0 of AZD1222 vaccination. The receptors were gathered from an adult in good health. Both conserved end residues are part of each CDR3. Each record gives: V gene, clone size, CDR3 protein. Clone size is shown for a subset of rows, as once, few, many or a class of expanded clone.

V: TRBV20-1
size: NA
CDR3: CSASLGRANTEAFF

V: TRBV30
size: few
CDR3: CAWTQGGTPFLGPNEKLFF

V: TRBV19
size: NA
CDR3: CASRGTGGDQPQHF

V: TRBV7-3
size: NA
CDR3: CASSPKRGDTQYF

V: TRBV27
size: NA
CDR3: CASSLMGISYNEQFF

V: TRBV3-1/TRBV3-2
size: NA
CDR3: CASSLLTGDPTYEQYF

V: TRBV2
size: once
CDR3: CASRDIARLSTDTQYF

V: TRBV5-4
size: NA
CDR3: CASSLVGSSNEQFF

V: TRBV30
size: NA
CDR3: CASETSMPKVNEQFF

V: TRBV5-1
size: NA
CDR3: CASSRDFPSYEQYF

V: TRBV6-5
size: NA
CDR3: CASSHRGGEYYGYTF

V: TRBV6-1
size: NA
CDR3: CASSELGQDSYEQYF

V: TRBV2
size: NA
CDR3: CASSPGPYEQYF

V: TRBV6-4
size: NA
CDR3: CASSDWASKGNEQFF

V: TRBV27
size: NA
CDR3: CASNPGTGKGGNQPQHF

V: TRBV4-3
size: NA
CDR3: CASIPRYGGLASTYEQYF

V: TRBV10-3
size: few
CDR3: CAISELGLHTGELFF

V: TRBV7-9
size: NA
CDR3: CASSFYGGRSTEAFF

V: TRBV6-6
size: once
CDR3: CASTGTGVNYGYTF

V: TRBV30
size: once
CDR3: CAWSRSPGTENTEAFF